These T cell receptor beta chains were read from a single sample in a study of cytomegalovirus exposure and HLA in healthy donors. Repertoires were generated with immunoSEQ multiplex PCR, while TCRdb's copy carries only in-frame clones and drops some. The sample has over 200,000 clones. Material: PBMCs. These receptors were collected from a woman aged 25 to 45 in good health and CMV-seropositive. The CDR3 runs from the conserved cysteine through the conserved F or W. D genes are given only for firm matches.

v_gene: TRBV12-5
j_gene: TRBJ2-1
d_gene: -
CDR3aa: CASGRELYEQFF
CDR3nt: TGTGCTAGTGGCCGGGAATTATATGAGCAGTTCTTC

v_gene: TRBV18
j_gene: TRBJ1-1
d_gene: -
CDR3aa: CASSPPMRNTEAFF
CDR3nt: TGTGCCAGCTCACCACCAATGCGGAACACTGAAGCTTTCTTT

v_gene: TRBV11-2
j_gene: TRBJ2-7
d_gene: TRBD2
CDR3aa: CASTRRGWASGFYEQYF
CDR3nt: TGTGCCAGCACCAGAAGAGGTTGGGCTAGCGGCTTCTACGAGCAGTACTTC

v_gene: TRBV5-5
j_gene: TRBJ1-2
d_gene: -
CDR3aa: CASTLTAGTNYGYTF
CDR3nt: TGTGCCAGCACCCTTACTGCAGGAACTAACTATGGCTACACCTTC

v_gene: TRBV7-9
j_gene: TRBJ1-3
d_gene: TRBD1
CDR3aa: CASSLAEQGARGNTIYF
CDR3nt: TGTGCCAGCAGCTTAGCGGAACAGGGGGCGCGGGGAAACACCATATATTTT

v_gene: TRBV4-3
j_gene: TRBJ1-3
d_gene: -
CDR3aa: CASSQDVPYPGGNTIYF
CDR3nt: TGCGCCAGCAGCCAAGATGTTCCCTACCCGGGTGGAAACACCATATATTTT

v_gene: TRBV27
j_gene: TRBJ1-1
d_gene: TRBD1
CDR3aa: CASSLSGQGYEAFF
CDR3nt: TGTGCCAGCAGTTTATCCGGACAGGGCTATGAAGCTTTCTTT

v_gene: TRBV7-2
j_gene: TRBJ2-3
d_gene: -
CDR3aa: CASRSGPSRTDTQYF
CDR3nt: TGTGCCAGCAGGAGCGGGCCCAGCCGGACAGATACGCAGTATTTT

v_gene: TRBV28
j_gene: TRBJ2-7
d_gene: TRBD2
CDR3aa: CASSSLLAGALTYEQYF
CDR3nt: TGTGCCAGCAGTTCGCTACTAGCGGGAGCCCTTACCTACGAGCAGTACTTC

v_gene: TRBV12-2
j_gene: TRBJ1-3
d_gene: -
CDR3aa: CASRLEGGQVNTIYF
CDR3nt: TGTGCAAGTCGCTTAGAGGGGGGACAGGTAAACACCATATATTTT

v_gene: TRBV5-1
j_gene: TRBJ2-1
d_gene: -
CDR3aa: CASSLAGNEQFF
CDR3nt: TGCGCCAGCAGCTTGGCCGGCAATGAGCAGTTCTTC

v_gene: TRBV5-1
j_gene: TRBJ2-1
d_gene: TRBD2
CDR3aa: CASSLVRGGTYNEQFF
CDR3nt: TGCGCCAGCAGCTTGGTCCGCGGGGGGACCTACAATGAGCAGTTCTTC

v_gene: TRBV19
j_gene: TRBJ1-5
d_gene: TRBD1
CDR3aa: CASQGTGTQPQHF
CDR3nt: TGTGCCAGCCAAGGGACAGGGACACAGCCCCAGCATTTT

v_gene: TRBV4-2
j_gene: TRBJ1-5
d_gene: -
CDR3aa: CASSPHTTDLINQPQHF
CDR3nt: TGTGCCAGCAGCCCGCACACCACGGACTTAATCAATCAGCCCCAGCATTTT

v_gene: TRBV18
j_gene: TRBJ1-4
d_gene: TRBD1
CDR3aa: CASSPGTGINEKLFF
CDR3nt: TGTGCCAGCTCTCCCGGGACAGGAATTAATGAAAAACTGTTTTTT

v_gene: TRBV29-1
j_gene: TRBJ2-1
d_gene: TRBD2
CDR3aa: CSVVGGKGMNEQFF
CDR3nt: TGCAGCGTTGTGGGGGGGAAAGGTATGAATGAGCAGTTCTTC

v_gene: TRBV7-8
j_gene: TRBJ2-2
d_gene: -
CDR3aa: CASQPARRLAVPGELFF
CDR3nt: TGTGCCAGCCAGCCCGCTAGAAGGCTAGCAGTCCCCGGGGAGCTGTTTTTT

v_gene: TRBV2
j_gene: TRBJ2-7
d_gene: -
CDR3aa: CASGGPDSYEQYF
CDR3nt: TGTGCCAGCGGAGGACCGGACTCCTACGAGCAGTACTTC

v_gene: TRBV19
j_gene: TRBJ2-7
d_gene: TRBD1
CDR3aa: CASSRGHPDEQYF
CDR3nt: TGTGCCAGTTCAAGGGGGCACCCCGACGAGCAGTACTTC

v_gene: TRBV2
j_gene: TRBJ1-5
d_gene: -
CDR3aa: CASSVGEQPQHF
CDR3nt: TGTGCCAGCAGTGTCGGGGAACAGCCCCAGCATTTT

v_gene: TRBV18
j_gene: TRBJ2-7
d_gene: -
CDR3aa: CASSPPAGSGPYEQYF
CDR3nt: TGTGCCAGCTCACCACCCGCGGGCAGCGGACCCTACGAGCAGTACTTC

v_gene: TRBV11-2
j_gene: TRBJ1-1
d_gene: TRBD1
CDR3aa: CASSRQGPEAFF
CDR3nt: TGTGCCAGCTCCCGACAGGGACCTGAAGCTTTCTTT